These 30 T cell receptor beta chains came from one sample sequenced in a study of T cell responses to AZD1222 COVID-19 vaccine. TCRdb's copy holds only in-frame clones and misses some; the assay was immunoSEQ multiplex PCR. Here the sample spans under 170,000 clones, 75% to 95% being singletons. The source material was peripheral blood, sampled 28 days after the second AZD1222 dose. The source is an adult who received the AZD1222 COVID-19 vaccine.

The rearrangement links TRBV7-8 to TRBJ2-5; 10 nucleotides align to TRBD2. The germline V gene has CDR1 SGHVS and CDR2 FQNEAQ. This CDR3 comprises 16 residues. Trimming removed 6 bases from V and 1 base from J; junction bases left unmatched: 8. CDR3 in amino acids: CASSPWLAGVQETQYF. DNA for the CDR3: TGTGCCAGCAGTCCCTGGCTAGCGGGAGTCCAAGAGACCCAGTACTTC.

This rearrangement joins TRBV30 to TRBJ2-7, with D tentatively TRBD1 or TRBD2 (5 bases each). V lost 5 bases, J lost 5 bases, and 10 bases lay in between. Germline lookup yields CDR1 GTSNPN and CDR2 SVGIG (reference sequence). The CDR3 is made up of 11 amino acids. CDR3 DNA: TGTGCCTGGGGCAGGGACGACGAGCAGTACTTC. Protein: CAWGRDDEQYF.

The V call is TRBV11-3, the J call TRBJ2-1; perhaps D is TRBD1 or TRBD2 (5 bases each). V was pared by 5 bases and J by 6 bases, with 17 bases between. Germline values: CDR1 SGHNT, CDR2 YENEEA. This CDR3 has 15 residues. CDR3 DNA sequence: TGTGCCAGCAGCCCGATGGGGGAGAGGGGCAATGAGCAGTTCTTC. Translating gives CASSPMGERGNEQFF.

J is TRBJ1-2 and V is TRBV27; TRBD1 is a possible D gene (5 bases). CDR1 is MNHEY, CDR2 SMNVEV, per germline (reference sequence). Trimming took 3 bases from V and 4 from J, leaving 9 bases between them. The CDR3 contains 13 residues. CDR3 protein: CASSLRGGYGYTF. In DNA form, the CDR3 reads TGTGCCAGCAGTTTGAGGGGCGGCTATGGCTACACCTTC.

The gene calls are TRBV4-1 and TRBJ1-1; D gene unclear. Deletions cut 1 base from V and 4 bases from J, with 10 bases between. The germline V gene encodes CDR1 MGHRA and CDR2 YSYEKL. This CDR3 spans 14 amino acids. CDR3 nucleotides: TGCGCCAGCAGCCAAGGGCCAGGAGGCACTGAAGCTTTCTTT. Translating gives CASSQGPGGTEAFF.

Turning to this clone: The sample contains more than one DNA sequence encoding this CDR3. V is TRBV6-5 and J is TRBJ1-1; D possibly corresponds to TRBD1 (5 bases). This CDR3 has 13 amino acids. V shed 8 bases and J shed 1 base, with 11 bases lying between them. In germline, CDR1 is MNHEY, CDR2 SVGAGI. Here the CDR3 reads CASSPGQNTEAFF. CDR3 bases: TGTGCCAGCTCCCCAGGGCAGAACACTGAAGCTTTCTTT.

About this clone: The same CDR3 is also encoded by other DNA sequences in this sample. This chain links TRBV5-1 with TRBJ1-1; 7 bases align to TRBD1. The CDR3 sequence is 14 residues long. V trimming: 0 bases; J trimming: 5 bases; junction bases outside the gene matches: 4. Germline V CDR1 and CDR2: SGHRS, YFSETQ. CDR3 sequence reads: CASSLGQGETEAFF. Written as DNA, the CDR3 is TGCGCCAGCAGCTTGGGACAGGGTGAGACTGAAGCTTTCTTT.

The rearrangement uses TRBV5-6 and TRBJ2-1, with D perhaps matching TRBD1 (5 bases). The germline V gene has CDR1 SGHDT and CDR2 YYEEEE. The CDR3 length is 16 residues. The germline V and J ends were trimmed by 7 bases and 0 bases, with 17 bases remaining between them. As DNA, the CDR3 is TGTGCCAGCGACAGCGTCCAAGGCAGCTCCTACAATGAGCAGTTCTTC. Its translation: CASDSVQGSSYNEQFF.

V usage is TRBV5-1 and J usage is TRBJ2-1; D is unresolved. This CDR3 region has 15 residues. V lost 3 bases and J 4 bases, leaving 14 bases between the germline ends. Germline V gene sequence: CDR1 SGHRS, CDR2 YFSETQ. CDR3 sequence reads: CASSSDGVQYNEQFF. DNA for the CDR3: TGCGCCAGCAGCTCGGATGGGGTTCAGTACAATGAGCAGTTCTTC.

This rearrangement joins TRBV11-2 to TRBJ2-5, with 11 bases aligning to TRBD2. The V segment lost 1 base and the J segment 4 bases; nucleotides outside the gene matches: 8. CDR1 is SGHAT, CDR2 FQNNGV, per germline. CDR3 size: 17 residues. The CDR3 nucleotides are TGTGCCAGCAGCTTAGGAAGTAGCGGGAGGGTCATAGAGACCCAGTACTTC. Residues: CASSLGSSGRVIETQYF.

V is TRBV6-5 and J is TRBJ2-7; D not certain. In germline, CDR1 is MNHEY, CDR2 SVGAGI. This CDR3 comprises 13 residues. Trimming left V 1 base short and J 1 base short, with 5 bases between. CDR3 coding DNA: TGTGCCAGCAGTTACTTGGGGTCCTACGAGCAGTACTTC. It is translated as CASSYLGSYEQYF.

This sequence joins TRBV7-9 and TRBJ2-3; 7 bases are shared with TRBD2. CDR1 and CDR2 from the germline V gene are SEHNR and FQNEAQ (reference sequence). The CDR3 has 12 residues. V shed 4 bases and J 7 bases; nucleotides not matched to a gene: 2. The CDR3 coding sequence is TGTGCCAGCAGCTCGGGACTATATACGCAGTATTTT. The encoded protein is CASSSGLYTQYF.

Only one count was recorded for this clone. The CDR3: CSASGPPISNQPQHF. In DNA form, the CDR3 reads TGCAGTGCTAGTGGGCCGCCGATCAGCAATCAGCCCCAGCATTTT. The J gene is TRBJ1-5, the V gene TRBV20-1; D is undetermined. The CDR3 contains 15 residues. Germline lookup yields CDR1 DFQATT and CDR2 SNEGSKA (reference sequence). Deletions cut 3 bases from V and 1 base from J, with 13 bases between.

This rearrangement joins TRBV5-6 to TRBJ2-7, with D possibly matching TRBD2 (6 bases). This CDR3 has 13 amino acids. Trimming stripped 2 bases from V and 5 bases from J, with 11 bases between. Germline lookup yields CDR1 SGHDT and CDR2 YYEEEE. The chain's CDR3 is CASSFGGLDEQYF. Written as DNA, the CDR3 is TGTGCCAGCAGCTTTGGAGGGTTGGACGAGCAGTACTTC.

V is TRBV2 and J is TRBJ1-1; TRBD1 might be the D (5 bases). The CDR3 is made up of 12 amino acids. The germline CDR1 and CDR2 sequences are SNHLY and FYNNEI. The V gene lost 3 bases and the J gene lost 6 bases, with 8 bases spanning the gap. The DNA for the CDR3 is TGTGCCAGCAGTGAGGGGGTACCTGAAGCTTTCTTT. Translating it yields CASSEGVPEAFF.

V gene TRBV21-1 combines with J gene TRBJ1-5. TRBV21-1 is a known pseudogene. CDR3 length equals 14 residues. CDR3 sequence (DNA): TGTGCCAGCAGCAAGGGGGGTAGCAATCAGCCCCAGCATTTT. It yields the protein CASSKGGSNQPQHF.

This sequence joins TRBV30 and TRBJ1-2, with D unclear. Between the trimmed V and J ends, which lost 0 bases and 0 bases, there was a span of 8 bases. Looked up from germline, CDR1 is GTSNPN and CDR2 is SVGIG (reference sequence). The CDR3 contains 14 residues. In DNA form, the CDR3 reads TGTGCCTGGAGTGTCCCATCCTCTAACTATGGCTACACCTTC. Its translation: CAWSVPSSNYGYTF.

The chain carries TRBV11-2 and TRBJ2-2; D may be TRBD1 or TRBD2 (6 bases each). V was shortened by 2 bases and J by 3 bases, with 13 bases between the two germline ends. The CDR3 is 16 amino acids. Germline V gene data show CDR1 as SGHAT and CDR2 as FQNNGV. CDR3 in amino acids: CASSLRGGKDTGELFF. CDR3 nucleotides: TGTGCCAGCAGCTTACGAGGGGGGAAGGACACCGGGGAGCTGTTTTTT.

This chain links TRBV6-5 with TRBJ1-2; 11 bases are shared with TRBD1. Trimming removed 5 bases from V and 7 bases from J; junction bases left unmatched: 9. The CDR3 length is 15 residues. Germline CDR1 MNHEY, CDR2 SVGAGI. The CDR3 here is CASSPDRGRLGGYTF. The CDR3 DNA follows: TGTGCCAGCAGTCCGGACAGGGGGCGGCTTGGTGGCTACACCTTC.

This chain uses TRBV6-6 with TRBJ1-2; perhaps TRBD1 as D (6 bases). CDR1 and CDR2 (germline): MNHNY, SVGAGI (reference sequence). CDR3 length: 12 residues. Trimming left V 8 bases short and J 8 bases short, with 15 bases between. This chain's CDR3 is CASVGGAEGYTF. CDR3 in DNA: TGTGCCAGCGTTGGGGGGGCGGAGGGCTACACCTTC.

This clone was counted many times. This chain links TRBV6-1 with TRBJ2-7; 8 bases align to TRBD1. Unmatched junction bases numbered 2, after V lost 1 base and J lost 0 bases. Germline V gene sequence: CDR1 MNHNS, CDR2 SASEGT. The CDR3 is made up of 15 amino acids. The CDR3 nucleotides are TGTGCCAGCAGTGAAGAAGGACAGGGCTCCTACGAGCAGTACTTC. It is translated as CASSEEGQGSYEQYF.

V gene TRBV6-1 combines with J gene TRBJ1-2; 7 nucleotides align to TRBD1. The CDR3 is 18 amino acids. Germline values: CDR1 MNHNS, CDR2 SASEGT. Losses at the gene ends were 0 bases for V and 2 bases for J; bases not matched to a gene: 12. In DNA form, the CDR3 reads TGTGCCAGCAGTGAAGCGCTATGGAATGCAGGGGGGAACTATGGCTACACCTTC. This encodes CASSEALWNAGGNYGYTF.

This chain links TRBV14 with TRBJ2-3, with D unresolved. CDR1 is SGHDN, CDR2 FVKESK, per germline. With 2 bases removed from V and 6 bases from J, the gap between germline ends came to 9 bases. This CDR3 contains 13 residues. CDR3 nucleotides: TGTGCCAGCAGCCAATTTAAAATGGATACGCAGTATTTT. Translation gives CASSQFKMDTQYF.

This chain links TRBV30 with TRBJ2-7, with a possible D match to TRBD2 (6 bases). CDR3 length: 16 residues. V dropped 3 bases and J dropped 0 bases, with 18 bases sitting between them. Germline lookup yields CDR1 GTSNPN and CDR2 SVGIG (reference sequence). Written as DNA, the CDR3 is TGTGCCTGGAGGGGTACGGGGGACTTCTACTCCTACGAGCAGTACTTC. Its translation is CAWRGTGDFYSYEQYF.

This clone was detected once. V gene TRBV19 combines with J gene TRBJ2-4, with 8 nucleotides matching TRBD2. Germline assignment: CDR1 LNHDA and CDR2 SQIVND (reference sequence). V shed 1 base and J 2 bases; nucleotides not matched to a gene: 4. CDR3 length: 16 amino acids. Here the CDR3 DNA reads TGTGCCAGTAGTATAGGACTAGCGAGCACCAAAAACATTCAGTACTTC. Protein sequence: CASSIGLASTKNIQYF.

This chain uses TRBV25-1 with TRBJ2-1, with 10 bases that match TRBD1. V lost 3 bases and J lost 2; bases outside the gene matches: 4. CDR1 is MGHDK, CDR2 SYGVNS, per germline. There are 16 residues in the CDR3. The chain's CDR3 is CASSDSGTGAYNEQFF. The CDR3 DNA sequence: TGTGCCAGCAGTGACTCCGGGACAGGGGCCTACAATGAGCAGTTCTTC.

This chain connects TRBV29-1 to TRBJ1-1; D is unresolved. This CDR3 spans 13 amino acids. From germline, CDR1 is SQVTM and CDR2 ANQGSEA. The V end lost 7 bases, the J end lost 0 bases, and 12 bases lay between the germline ends. The CDR3 protein is CSGIRDLNTEAFF. DNA of the CDR3: TGCAGCGGGATACGAGATTTGAACACTGAAGCTTTCTTT.

The V call is TRBV27, the J call TRBJ1-1, with D hard to call. Trimming stripped 5 bases from V and 0 bases from J, with 19 bases between. This CDR3 is built from 17 residues. The germline CDR1 and CDR2 sequences are MNHEY and SMNVEV (reference sequence). CDR3 loop: CASSRSVDQLMNTEAFF. The CDR3 DNA sequence: TGTGCCAGCAGTAGATCGGTGGACCAACTCATGAACACTGAAGCTTTCTTT.

The chain joins TRBV18 to TRBJ1-3; maybe TRBD1 (5 bases). Germline loops: CDR1 KGHSH, CDR2 LQKENI. Trimming shortened V by 6 bases and J by 5 bases, and 20 bases separated the two germline ends. CDR3 length equals 16 residues. The CDR3 sequence: CASSRAGTRSRNTIYF. The CDR3 DNA sequence: TGTGCCAGCTCCCGAGCCGGGACTCGTTCCCGAAACACCATATATTTT. The entire variable domain, with the rest obtained from reference TRBV18 and TRBJ1-3, is as follows: NAGVMQNPRHLVRRRGQEARLRCSPMKGHSHVYWYRQLPEEGLKFMVYLQKENIIDESGMPKERFSAEFPKEGPSILRIQQVVRGDSAAYFCASSRAGTRSRNTIYFGEGSWLTVV.

The chain couples TRBV4-2 to TRBJ2-6; 8 bases fit TRBD1. J lost 0 bases, V lost 2 bases, and 3 bases had no gene match. The germline gives CDR1 LGHNA, CDR2 YNFKEQ. The CDR3 covers 17 residues. In DNA, the CDR3 is TGTGCCAGCAGCCAACAGGGACAGGTCTCTGGGGCCAACGTCCTGACTTTC. Its protein product is CASSQQGQVSGANVLTF.